The following is a T cell receptor (beta chain) sequence with its context. What it recognizes is unknown. The sample comes from a study of cytomegalovirus exposure and HLA in healthy donors. Study summary: Unique TCR beta sequences numbering over 100 million came from about 180 million T cells in an earlier analysis.

Primers included in the PCR were 60 Vbeta and 13 Jbeta primers. As originally analysed: The authors later counted roughly 87 million unique TCR beta chains, 9.5 million to 13 million of them shared. Generated by immunoSEQ multiplex PCR, the TCRdb table keeps only in-frame clones and is missing some. That table furnishes V, J and clone size, whereas the DNA furnished D and trimming. Its clone listing holds some 150,000 clones. This CDR3 has 16 residues. V trimming: 4 bases; J trimming: 0 bases; junction bases outside the gene matches: 5. From germline, CDR1 is SGHRS and CDR2 YFSETQ. Regarding the study as a whole: Roughly even sequencing depth across donors was the assumption behind the presence/absence analyses. Rare TCR sequences dominated, though some public TCRs recurred in many donors.

This receptor was obtained from a woman in her late teens or twenties in good health and CMV-seronegative. The sequencing input was PBMCs. The V call is TRBV5-1, the J call TRBJ2-2, with TRBD2 identical over 8 bases. CDR3 nucleotides: TGCGCCAGCAGCCGCCGAGCGGGAGCGAACACCGGGGAGCTGTTTTTT. As protein: CASSRRAGANTGELFF.